One sample yielded the 27 T cell receptor beta chains listed below, sequenced in a study of blood T cell repertoires in COVID-19. The assay was immunoSEQ multiplex PCR, and TCRdb's table has in-frame clones only and misses some. Of 110,000 to 150,000 clones in the sample, 81% are singletons; the top ten hold roughly 8%. Sequencing was performed on peripheral blood. The origin of the receptors is a human donor in a cohort sampled during active COVID-19.

V and J are TRBV28 and TRBJ2-7, with 7 nucleotides matching TRBD1. J gave up 2 bases and V 3 bases, and 4 bases lay outside the gene matches. This CDR3 has 14 residues. The germline CDR1 and CDR2 sequences are MDHEN and SYDVKM. CDR3 in DNA: TGTGCCAGCAGTTTCGCTCAGGGGGCCTACGAGCAGTACTTC. The encoded protein is CASSFAQGAYEQYF.

This chain links TRBV18 with TRBJ2-7; 10 nucleotides line up with TRBD1. The V segment lost 4 bases and the J segment 6 bases; nucleotides outside the gene matches: 9. CDR1 KGHSH and CDR2 LQKENI come from the germline V gene. The CDR3 runs to 15 residues. CDR3 DNA sequence: TGTGCCAGCTCACAAAGCGGACAGGGGGGTGGCGAGCAGTACTTC. This encodes CASSQSGQGGGEQYF.

The table lists this clone with a few counts. This chain joins TRBV11-2 and TRBJ1-4, with D possibly being TRBD1 (6 bases). The length of the CDR3 is 14 residues. Germline-derived CDR1 and CDR2 are SGHAT and FQNNGV. V was trimmed by 4 bases and J by 3 bases, leaving 9 bases between them. CDR3 residues: CASSSDRSNEKLFF. The CDR3 DNA sequence: TGTGCCAGCAGCTCGGACAGATCTAATGAAAAACTGTTTTTT.

This chain uses TRBV19 with TRBJ2-6; TRBD2 might be the D (6 bases). The CDR3 spans 18 residues. V shed 3 bases and J shed 0 bases, with 15 bases lying between them. Germline CDR1 is LNHDA and CDR2 is SQIVND (reference sequence). CDR3 sequence reads: CASSMAASAFSGANVLTF. CDR3 in DNA: TGTGCCAGTAGTATGGCGGCTAGCGCCTTCTCTGGGGCCAACGTCCTGACTTTC.

The chain recombines TRBV18 with TRBJ2-3; D remains unclear. V gave up 3 bases and J gave up 0 bases, with 7 bases separating them. The germline CDR1 and CDR2 sequences are KGHSH and LQKENI. This CDR3 is built from 14 residues. In nucleotides, the CDR3 is TGTGCCAGCTCACCCCGACAAAGCACAGATACGCAGTATTTT. Protein product: CASSPRQSTDTQYF.

V and J are TRBV18 and TRBJ2-7; 9 positions match TRBD1. Germline values: CDR1 KGHSH, CDR2 LQKENI. V lost 6 bases and J lost 3; bases outside the gene matches: 9. The CDR3 sequence is 15 residues long. CDR3 nucleotide sequence: TGTGCCAGCTCTTCCGGGACAGGGTCTATCTACGAGCAGTACTTC. This translates into CASSSGTGSIYEQYF.

The genes are TRBV10-3 and TRBJ2-7; possibly TRBD1 for D (5 bases). The CDR3 length is 15 residues. V lost 2 bases, J lost 3 bases, and 14 bases lay in between. The germline V gene encodes CDR1 ENHRY and CDR2 SYGVKD. CDR3 DNA: TGTGCCATCAGTGAGGGTCTCCAGGGTGGCTACGAGCAGTACTTC. As protein: CAISEGLQGGYEQYF.

This chain connects TRBV28 to TRBJ2-6; D not resolved. V lost 7 bases and J lost 1, with 5 bases in between. The CDR3 covers 13 residues. Germline assignment: CDR1 MDHEN and CDR2 SYDVKM. CDR3 bases: TGTGCCAGCACTCTTTCTGGGGCCAACGTCCTGACTTTC. This encodes CASTLSGANVLTF.

The J gene is TRBJ1-2, the V gene TRBV6-2 or TRBV6-3; D is ambiguous. The CDR3 runs to 16 residues. Looked up from germline, CDR1 is MNHEY and CDR2 is SVGEGT. Trimming took off 2 bases at V and 5 bases at J, with 18 bases between the two ends. CDR3 protein: CASSYGDGPNGYGYTF. For the CDR3, the DNA is TGTGCCAGCAGTTACGGAGACGGTCCAAATGGGTATGGCTACACCTTC.

The chain couples TRBV5-1 to TRBJ2-5, with a weak D call TRBD2 (7 bases). Trimming took 0 bases from V and 5 from J, leaving 11 bases between them. This CDR3 has 14 amino acids. Germline CDR1 SGHRS, CDR2 YFSETQ. In DNA form, the CDR3 reads TGCGCCAGCAGCTTGGAAAGGGGGGGCGAGACCCAGTACTTC. As protein: CASSLERGGETQYF.

This clone was recorded a few times. The chain links TRBV6-1 to TRBJ2-4; D may be TRBD1 (6 bases). The V gene's germline CDR1 is MNHNS and CDR2 SASEGT. This CDR3 comprises 17 residues. Trimming cost V 0 bases and J 0 bases, with 12 bases left between them. The CDR3 here is CASSEAQGRLAKNIQYF. In DNA, the CDR3 is TGTGCCAGCAGTGAAGCGCAGGGGCGTCTAGCCAAAAACATTCAGTACTTC.

This clone was counted between two and nine times. The chain links TRBV11-2 to TRBJ2-2; D unclear. Germline lookup yields CDR1 SGHAT and CDR2 FQNNGV. The CDR3 is 14 residues long. Trimming removed 4 bases from V and 7 bases from J, with 13 bases in between. CDR3 loop: CASSSHPLGGELFF. The CDR3 DNA reads as TGTGCCAGCAGCTCTCACCCCCTCGGCGGGGAGCTGTTTTTT.

The gene calls are TRBV7-9 and TRBJ2-1, with 9 bases identical to TRBD2. Per germline, CDR1 SEHNR and CDR2 FQNEAQ (reference sequence). Losses at the gene ends were 5 bases for V and 7 bases for J; bases not matched to a gene: 9. The CDR3 loop spans 15 amino acids. Written as DNA, the CDR3 is TGTGCCAGCAGCCCCGTGGTAGCGGGAGTTAATGAGCAGTTCTTC. Protein product: CASSPVVAGVNEQFF.

This clone was detected a few times. The V and J genes are TRBV7-9 and TRBJ1-1, with D possibly being TRBD1 (6 bases). Germline assignment: CDR1 SEHNR and CDR2 FQNEAQ (reference sequence). V was cut by 5 bases and J by 11 bases, with 24 bases left in between. The CDR3 length is 15 residues. In nucleotides, the CDR3 is TGTGCCAGCAGCCCAACCCCAGACAGGCCCCACAGGGCTTTCTTT. Translation: CASSPTPDRPHRAFF.

The chain couples TRBV5-1 to TRBJ2-7; TRBD2 agrees at 13 bases. V trimming: 4 bases; J trimming: 7 bases; junction bases outside the gene matches: 5. Per germline, CDR1 SGHRS and CDR2 YFSETQ. The CDR3 is 14 residues long. CDR3 DNA sequence: TGCGCCAGCAGCCAGGGACTAGCGGGACGGGAGCAGTACTTC. Its translation is CASSQGLAGREQYF.

In nucleotides, the CDR3 is TGTGCCACCAGCAGAGATCAGCGCCTTAGCAATCAGCCCCAGCATTTT. Translation gives CATSRDQRLSNQPQHF. The rearrangement joins TRBV15 to TRBJ1-5; no clear D gene. Trimming removed 0 bases from V and 0 bases from J, with 9 bases in between. The CDR3 contains 16 residues. The germline CDR1 and CDR2 sequences are LNHNV and YYDKDF (reference sequence).

The gene calls are TRBV9 and TRBJ2-7; the match to TRBD2 covers 16 bases. With 3 bases clipped from V and 2 bases from J, the junction kept 8 bases outside the gene matches. CDR3 size: 18 residues. In germline, CDR1 is SGDLS, CDR2 YYNGEE. This CDR3 is CASSEGIGTSGRAYEQYF. In DNA form, the CDR3 reads TGTGCCAGCAGCGAGGGCATCGGGACTAGCGGGAGGGCCTACGAGCAGTACTTC. The complete variable domain, with remaining parts taken from reference TRBV9 and TRBJ2-7, reads DSGVTQTPKHLITATGQRVTLRCSPRSGDLSVYWYQQSLDQGLQFLIQYYNGEERAKGNILERFSAQQFPDLHSELNLSSLELGDSALYFCASSEGIGTSGRAYEQYFGPGTRLTVT.

V and J are TRBV6-5 and TRBJ2-7, with 12 bases identical to TRBD1. Trimming cost V 3 bases and J 5 bases; bases outside gene matches: 8. CDR1 MNHEY and CDR2 SVGAGI come from the germline V gene. This CDR3 has 16 residues. CDR3 nucleotides: TGTGCCAGCAGTTATTCTCCGGGACAGGGGGCCAACGAGCAGTACTTC. This gives the protein CASSYSPGQGANEQYF.

The chain combines TRBV29-1 with TRBJ2-3; 8 nucleotides align to TRBD2. V lost 0 bases and J lost 7; bases outside the gene matches: 12. The CDR3 has 16 residues. Germline lookup yields CDR1 SQVTM and CDR2 ANQGSEA. The CDR3 protein is CSVEDGNSGVLNTQYF. The CDR3, as DNA: TGCAGCGTTGAAGATGGAAATAGCGGGGTTCTGAATACGCAGTATTTT.

A single count supports this clone. The chain recombines TRBV7-2 with TRBJ1-4; weak D call: TRBD1 (5 bases). In germline, CDR1 is SGHTA, CDR2 FQGNSA. V was pared by 5 bases and J by 2 bases, with 12 bases between. The CDR3 loop spans 15 amino acids. The DNA for the CDR3 is TGTGCCAGCAGCAGAGTCAGGGCGACTAATGAAAAACTGTTTTTT. Protein sequence: CASSRVRATNEKLFF.

The V and J genes are TRBV5-1 and TRBJ2-7, with 9 bases fitting TRBD2. V shed 5 bases and J 6 bases; nucleotides not matched to a gene: 9. The germline V gene has CDR1 SGHRS and CDR2 YFSETQ. The length of the CDR3 is 14 residues. The CDR3 nucleotides read TGCGCCAGCAGTCGGGCTAGCGGGAACGGCGAGCAGTACTTC. Protein: CASSRASGNGEQYF. The complete variable domain, with remaining parts taken from reference TRBV5-1 and TRBJ2-7, reads KAGVTQTPRYLIKTRGQQVTLSCSPISGHRSVSWYQQTPGQGLQFLFEYFSETQRNKGNFPGRFSGRQFSNSRSEMNVSTLELGDSALYLCASSRASGNGEQYFGPGTRLTVT.

V is TRBV28 and J is TRBJ2-7, with TRBD1 as a possible D gene (5 bases). Germline assignment: CDR1 MDHEN and CDR2 SYDVKM. Trimming left V 5 bases short and J 4 bases short, with 15 bases between. This CDR3 contains 14 residues. DNA of the CDR3: TGTGCCAGCAGTCTCCAACCAGGGTCGTACGAGCAGTACTTC. Residues: CASSLQPGSYEQYF.

CDR3 amino acids: CASSQAYSPLHF. In nucleotides, the CDR3 is TGCGCCAGCAGCCAAGCGTATTCACCCCTCCACTTT. V and J are TRBV4-1 and TRBJ1-6; no clear D gene. Germline V gene lookup returns CDR1 MGHRA and CDR2 YSYEKL. This CDR3 comprises 12 residues. With 1 base removed from V and 8 bases from J, the gap between germline ends came to 3 bases.

This clone was seen only a few times. This chain links TRBV11-2 with TRBJ1-1; 7 positions match TRBD1. The V gene end was trimmed by 4 bases and the J gene end by 13 bases; junction bases not matched to a gene: 15. CDR1 SGHAT and CDR2 FQNNGV come from the germline V gene. The CDR3 runs 14 residues. The CDR3 nucleotides are TGTGCCAGCAGCTCCCCGACAGGGAGGCGACCGGGTTTCTTT. Translation: CASSSPTGRRPGFF.

This clone was seen once. The J gene is TRBJ2-7, the V gene TRBV4-1; 11 bases are a match to TRBD2. Germline values: CDR1 MGHRA, CDR2 YSYEKL. CDR3 length equals 14 residues. Trimming took 3 bases from V and 5 from J; bases not matched to a gene: 3. This chain's CDR3 is CASSQTSGKHEQYF. DNA of the CDR3: TGCGCCAGCAGCCAGACTAGCGGGAAGCACGAGCAGTACTTC.

V usage is TRBV29-1 and J usage is TRBJ1-1, with no clear D. The CDR3 runs to 12 residues. Germline lookup yields CDR1 SQVTM and CDR2 ANQGSEA. Trimming took off 7 bases at V and 4 bases at J, with 13 bases between the two ends. CDR3 nucleotide sequence: TGCAGCGGTTCAGGTTGGTTCACTGAAGCTTTCTTT. Protein: CSGSGWFTEAFF. Full variable domain (outside the CDR3, taken from reference TRBV29-1 and TRBJ1-1): SAVISQKPSRDICQRGTSLTIQCQVDSQVTMMFWYRQQPGQSLTLIATANQGSEATYESGFVIDKFPISRPNLTFSTLTVSNMSPEDSSIYLCSGSGWFTEAFFGQGTRLTVV.

The chain combines TRBV4-1 with TRBJ2-7; weak D call: TRBD2 (6 bases). Germline V lookup: CDR1 MGHRA, CDR2 YSYEKL. The ends were cut back, 1 base at V and 1 base at J, with 14 bases in the middle. This CDR3 is built from 16 residues. CDR3: CASSQGGRAGSYEQYF. DNA for the CDR3: TGCGCCAGCAGCCAAGGAGGACGGGCGGGATCCTACGAGCAGTACTTC.